Included here is one T cell receptor beta chain sequence, with context. From the RT-PCR reads, TCRdb called clonotypes with MiXCR, one entry per CDR3 protein. The sample lists about 680,000 distinct CDR3 sequences, 13% to 15% occurring once. Germline loops: CDR1 SEHNR, CDR2 FQNEAQ (reference sequence). J gave up 1 base and V 7 bases, and 4 bases lay outside the gene matches. The CDR3 totals 15 residues. The sequence came from a female donor in good health, serving as a healthy control. The chain uses TRBV7-9 and TRBJ2-5; 12 nucleotides align to TRBD2. Sequencing was carried out using memory CD4+ T cells from blood. CDR3 DNA: TGTGCCAGCACGACTAGCGGGGGCCCCCAAGAGACCCAGTACTTC. The encoded protein is CASTTSGGPQETQYF.